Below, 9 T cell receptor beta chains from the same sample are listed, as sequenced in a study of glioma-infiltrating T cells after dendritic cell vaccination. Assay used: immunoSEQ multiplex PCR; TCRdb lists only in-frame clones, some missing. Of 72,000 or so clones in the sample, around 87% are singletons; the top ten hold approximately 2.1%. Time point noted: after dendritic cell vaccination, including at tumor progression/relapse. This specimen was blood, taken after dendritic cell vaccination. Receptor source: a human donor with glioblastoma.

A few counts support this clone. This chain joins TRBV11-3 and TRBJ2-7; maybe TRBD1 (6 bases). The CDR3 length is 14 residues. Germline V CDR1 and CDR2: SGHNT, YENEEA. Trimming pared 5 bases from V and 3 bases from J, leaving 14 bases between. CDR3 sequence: CASSPTGQHYEQYF. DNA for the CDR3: TGTGCCAGCAGCCCCACCGGACAGCACTACGAGCAGTACTTC.

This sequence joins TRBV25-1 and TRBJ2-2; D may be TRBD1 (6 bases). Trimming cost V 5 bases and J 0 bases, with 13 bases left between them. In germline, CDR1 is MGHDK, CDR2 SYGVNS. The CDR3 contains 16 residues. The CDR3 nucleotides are TGTGCCAGCAGTTTCTATGGGGGCGCGAACACCGGGGAGCTGTTTTTT. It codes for CASSFYGGANTGELFF. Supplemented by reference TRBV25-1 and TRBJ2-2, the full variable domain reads EADIYQTPRYLVIGTGKKITLECSQTMGHDKMYWYQQDPGMELHLIHYSYGVNSTEKGDLSSESTVSRIRTEHFPLTLESARPSHTSQYLCASSFYGGANTGELFFGEGSRLTVL.

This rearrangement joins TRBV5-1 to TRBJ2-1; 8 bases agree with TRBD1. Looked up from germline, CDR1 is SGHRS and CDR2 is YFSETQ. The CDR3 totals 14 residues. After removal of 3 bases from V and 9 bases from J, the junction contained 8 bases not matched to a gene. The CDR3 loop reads CASSWGQVPPEQFF. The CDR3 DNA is TGCGCCAGCAGCTGGGGACAGGTGCCGCCTGAGCAGTTCTTC.

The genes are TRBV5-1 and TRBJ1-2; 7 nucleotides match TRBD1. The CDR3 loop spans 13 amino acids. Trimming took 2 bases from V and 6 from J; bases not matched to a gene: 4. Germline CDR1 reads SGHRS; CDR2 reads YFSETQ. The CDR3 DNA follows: TGCGCCAGCAGCTTCGAGACAGGGCATGGCTACACCTTC. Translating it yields CASSFETGHGYTF.

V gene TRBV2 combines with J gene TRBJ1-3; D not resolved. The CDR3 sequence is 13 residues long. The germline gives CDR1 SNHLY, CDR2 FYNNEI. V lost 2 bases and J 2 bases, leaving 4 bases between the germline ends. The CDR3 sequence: CASSETPGNTIYF. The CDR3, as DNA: TGTGCCAGCAGTGAAACTCCTGGAAACACCATATATTTT.

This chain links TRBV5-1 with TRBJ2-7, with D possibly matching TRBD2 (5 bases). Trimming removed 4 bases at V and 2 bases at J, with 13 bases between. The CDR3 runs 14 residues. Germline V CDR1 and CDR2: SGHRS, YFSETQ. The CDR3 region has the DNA TGCGCCAGCAGCGGGAGTCCCATCCCCTACGAGCAGTACTTC. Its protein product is CASSGSPIPYEQYF. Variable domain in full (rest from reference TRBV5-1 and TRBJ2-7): KAGVTQTPRYLIKTRGQQVTLSCSPISGHRSVSWYQQTPGQGLQFLFEYFSETQRNKGNFPGRFSGRQFSNSRSEMNVSTLELGDSALYLCASSGSPIPYEQYFGPGTRLTVT.

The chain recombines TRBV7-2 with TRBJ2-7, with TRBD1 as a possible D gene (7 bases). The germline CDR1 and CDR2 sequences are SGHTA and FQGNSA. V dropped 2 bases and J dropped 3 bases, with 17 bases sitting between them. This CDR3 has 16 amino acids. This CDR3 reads CASSLRGDSGIYEQYF. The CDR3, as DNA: TGTGCCAGCAGCTTAAGGGGGGACAGTGGGATCTACGAGCAGTACTTC.

CDR3 DNA sequence: TGTGCCACCAGCAGAGGGGGGGGTGGCACCGGGGAGCTGTTTTTT. This translates into CATSRGGGGTGELFF. The rearrangement joins TRBV15 to TRBJ2-2; TRBD2 agrees at 7 bases. CDR1 and CDR2 (germline): LNHNV, YYDKDF (reference sequence). The V and J ends lost 1 base and 4 bases, in that order; junction bases with no gene match: 3. The CDR3 is 15 residues long.

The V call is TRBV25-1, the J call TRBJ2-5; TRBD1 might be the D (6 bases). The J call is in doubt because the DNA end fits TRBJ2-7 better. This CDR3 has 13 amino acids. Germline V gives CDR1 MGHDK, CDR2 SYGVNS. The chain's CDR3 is CASSGSAGVEQYF. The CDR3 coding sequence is TGTGCCAGCAGTGGGAGCGCAGGGGTCGAGCAGTACTTC.